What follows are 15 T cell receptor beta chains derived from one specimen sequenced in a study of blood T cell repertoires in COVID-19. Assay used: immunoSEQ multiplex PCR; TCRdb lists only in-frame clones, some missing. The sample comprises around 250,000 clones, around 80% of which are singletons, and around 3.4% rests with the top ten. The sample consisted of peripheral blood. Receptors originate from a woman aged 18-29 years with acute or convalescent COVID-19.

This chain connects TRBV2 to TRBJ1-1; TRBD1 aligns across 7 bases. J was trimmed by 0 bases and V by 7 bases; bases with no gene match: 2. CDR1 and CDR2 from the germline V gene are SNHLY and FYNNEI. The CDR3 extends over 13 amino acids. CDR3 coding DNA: TGTGCCAGCACGACAGGGTTGAACACTGAAGCTTTCTTT. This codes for CASTTGLNTEAFF.

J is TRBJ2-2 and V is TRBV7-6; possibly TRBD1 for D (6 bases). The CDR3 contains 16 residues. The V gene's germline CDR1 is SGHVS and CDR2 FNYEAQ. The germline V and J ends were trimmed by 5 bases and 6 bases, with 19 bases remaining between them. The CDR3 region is CASSQIRAGVAGELFF. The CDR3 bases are TGTGCCAGCAGCCAAATCCGGGCAGGGGTGGCCGGGGAGCTGTTTTTT.

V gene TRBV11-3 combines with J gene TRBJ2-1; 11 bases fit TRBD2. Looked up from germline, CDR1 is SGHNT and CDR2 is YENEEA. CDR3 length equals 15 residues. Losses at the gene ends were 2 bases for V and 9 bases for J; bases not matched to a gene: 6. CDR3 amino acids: CASSLLAGGPGEQFF. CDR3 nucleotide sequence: TGTGCCAGCAGCTTATTAGCGGGAGGGCCCGGTGAGCAGTTCTTC.

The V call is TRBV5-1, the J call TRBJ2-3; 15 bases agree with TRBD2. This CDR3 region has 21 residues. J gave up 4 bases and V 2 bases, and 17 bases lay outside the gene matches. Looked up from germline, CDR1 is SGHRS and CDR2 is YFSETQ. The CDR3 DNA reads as TGCGCCAGCAGCTTTCCGGGACTAGCGGGAGGCCAGGTATCCCGCGCAGATACGCAGTATTTT. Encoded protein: CASSFPGLAGGQVSRADTQYF.

The CDR3 is CASSHGLAGDEQYF. The DNA of the CDR3 is TGTGCCAGCAGCCACGGACTAGCGGGAGACGAGCAGTACTTC. This rearrangement joins TRBV11-2 to TRBJ2-7; 13 bases agree with TRBD2. The CDR3 loop spans 14 amino acids. Germline CDR1 and CDR2: SGHAT and FQNNGV. Germline trimming cut 5 bases from V and 5 bases from J; bases unmatched to any gene: 3.

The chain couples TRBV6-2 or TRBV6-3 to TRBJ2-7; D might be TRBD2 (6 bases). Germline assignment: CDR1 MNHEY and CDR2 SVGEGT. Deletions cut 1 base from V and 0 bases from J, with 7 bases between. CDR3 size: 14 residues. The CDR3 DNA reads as TGTGCCAGCAGTTACTGGACTATCTCCTACGAGCAGTACTTC. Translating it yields CASSYWTISYEQYF.

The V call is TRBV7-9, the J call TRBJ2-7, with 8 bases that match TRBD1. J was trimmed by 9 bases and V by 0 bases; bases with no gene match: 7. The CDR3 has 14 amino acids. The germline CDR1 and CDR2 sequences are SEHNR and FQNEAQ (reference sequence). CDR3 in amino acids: CASSLALSGTGQYF. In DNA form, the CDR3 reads TGTGCCAGCAGCTTAGCTTTGTCCGGGACAGGGCAGTACTTC. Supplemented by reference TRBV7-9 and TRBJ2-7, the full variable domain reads DTGVSQNPRHKITKRGQNVTFRCDPISEHNRLYWYRQTLGQGPEFLTYFQNEAQLEKSRLLSDRFSAERPKGSFSTLEIQRTEQGDSAMYLCASSLALSGTGQYFGPGTRLTVT.

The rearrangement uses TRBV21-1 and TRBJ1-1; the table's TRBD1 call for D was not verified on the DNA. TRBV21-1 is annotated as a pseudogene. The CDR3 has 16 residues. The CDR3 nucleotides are TGTGCCAGCAGCAAAGTAGGCGGGACAGGGGAAACTGAAGCTTTCTTT. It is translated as CASSKVGGTGETEAFF.

CDR3 protein: CASSQSRYEQYF. The CDR3, as DNA: TGTGCCAGCAGCCAAAGCCGGTACGAGCAGTACTTC. The chain links TRBV5-7 to TRBJ2-7, with no clear D. TRBV5-7 is labeled an ORF, and its function is uncertain. Trimming shortened V by 4 bases and J by 4 bases, and 9 bases separated the two germline ends. CDR3 length: 12 amino acids.

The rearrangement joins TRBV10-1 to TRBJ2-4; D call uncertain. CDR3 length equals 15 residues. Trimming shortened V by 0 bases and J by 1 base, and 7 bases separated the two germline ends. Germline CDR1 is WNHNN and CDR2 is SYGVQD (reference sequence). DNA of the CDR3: TGCGCCAGCAGTGAGTCGAACTCGGCCAAAAACATTCAGTACTTC. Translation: CASSESNSAKNIQYF.

The CDR3, as DNA: TGCAGCGTGGATTTCGGAAATACAGGCTACACTGAAGCTTTCTTT. This encodes CSVDFGNTGYTEAFF. The chain links TRBV29-1 to TRBJ1-1; D might be TRBD1 (5 bases). V lost 6 bases to trimming and J lost 3 bases, with 20 bases between them. Germline V gene data show CDR1 as SQVTM and CDR2 as ANQGSEA. CDR3 size: 15 residues.

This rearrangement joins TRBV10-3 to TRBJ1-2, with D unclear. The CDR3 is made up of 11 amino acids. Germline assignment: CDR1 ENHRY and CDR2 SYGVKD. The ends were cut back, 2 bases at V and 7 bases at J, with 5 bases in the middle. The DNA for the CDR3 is TGTGCCATCAGTGAGCTAAGTGGCTACACCTTC. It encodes CAISELSGYTF.

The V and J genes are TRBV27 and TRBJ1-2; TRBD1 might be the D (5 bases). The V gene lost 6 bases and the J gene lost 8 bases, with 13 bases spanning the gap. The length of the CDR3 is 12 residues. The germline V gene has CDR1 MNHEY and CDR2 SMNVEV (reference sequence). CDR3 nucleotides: TGTGCCAGCAGGAAGGGGTTTGGCGGCTACACCTTC. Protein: CASRKGFGGYTF.

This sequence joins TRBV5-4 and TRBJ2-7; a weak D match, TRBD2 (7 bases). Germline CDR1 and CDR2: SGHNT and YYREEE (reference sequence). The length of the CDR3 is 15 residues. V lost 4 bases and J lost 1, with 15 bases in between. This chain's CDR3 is CASSQRDTISYEQYF. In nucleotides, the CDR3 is TGTGCCAGCAGCCAGCGGGACACCATATCCTACGAGCAGTACTTC. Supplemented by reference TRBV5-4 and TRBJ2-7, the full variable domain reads ETGVTQSPTHLIKTRGQQVTLRCSSQSGHNTVSWYQQALGQGPQFIFQYYREEENGRGNFPPRFSGLQFPNYSSELNVNALELDDSALYLCASSQRDTISYEQYFGPGTRLTVT.

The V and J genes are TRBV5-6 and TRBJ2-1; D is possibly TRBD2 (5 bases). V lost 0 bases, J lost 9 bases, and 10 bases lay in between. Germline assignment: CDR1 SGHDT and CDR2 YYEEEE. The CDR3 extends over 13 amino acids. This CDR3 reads CASSLALAGEQFF. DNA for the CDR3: TGTGCCAGCAGCTTGGCTCTAGCAGGTGAGCAGTTCTTC.